The T cell receptor beta chain described here comes from a study of post-analysis software for immune sequencing data. Overall study context: The disease courses spanned relapsing-remitting, secondary progressive and progressive-relapsing forms of multiple sclerosis.

In germline, CDR1 is SGHKS, CDR2 YYEKEE (reference sequence). CDR3 length: 15 residues. J gave up 0 bases and V 0 bases, and 2 bases lay outside the gene matches. The library was made from cDNA and included unique molecular identifiers. Starting from approximately 1 to 10 million T cells, the study yielded roughly 0.5 million cDNA molecules. TCRdb reprocessed the PCR reads via MiXCR and lists one record per CDR3 protein. The table shows some 700,000 distinct CDR3 sequences, with around 60% occurring only once. Note on this clonotype: Its antigen is undetermined.

Study findings and constraints: The normalized Chao1 diversity of multiple sclerosis patients was significantly lower than that of controls. Roughly 5 TRBV segments, TRBV5-6, TRBV5-1 and TRBV20-1 among them, were found more frequent in patients than controls.

The chain couples TRBV5-5 to TRBJ1-2; TRBD1 aligns across 7 bases. Source material: blood. This receptor was obtained from a girl aged 2-9 years with multiple sclerosis. CDR3 residues: CASSLAGGTNYGYTF. CDR3 sequence (DNA): TGTGCCAGCAGCTTGGCAGGGGGGACTAACTATGGCTACACCTTC.